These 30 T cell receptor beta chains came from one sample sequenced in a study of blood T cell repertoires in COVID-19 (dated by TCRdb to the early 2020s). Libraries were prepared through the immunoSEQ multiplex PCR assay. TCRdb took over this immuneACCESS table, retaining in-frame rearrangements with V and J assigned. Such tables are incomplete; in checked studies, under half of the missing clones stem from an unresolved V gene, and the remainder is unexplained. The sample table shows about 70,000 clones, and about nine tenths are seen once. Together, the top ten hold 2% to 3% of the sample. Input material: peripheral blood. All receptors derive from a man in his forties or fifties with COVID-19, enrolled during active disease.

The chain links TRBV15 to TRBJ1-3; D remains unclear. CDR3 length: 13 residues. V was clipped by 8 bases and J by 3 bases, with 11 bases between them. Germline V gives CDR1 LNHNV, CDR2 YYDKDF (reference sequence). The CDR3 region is CATPSFGGNTIYF. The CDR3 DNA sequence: TGTGCCACCCCATCTTTCGGTGGAAACACCATATATTTT.

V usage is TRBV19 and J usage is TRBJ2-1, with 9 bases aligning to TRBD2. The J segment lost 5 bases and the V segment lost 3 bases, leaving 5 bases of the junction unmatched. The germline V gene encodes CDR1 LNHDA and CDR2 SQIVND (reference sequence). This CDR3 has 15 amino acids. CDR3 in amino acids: CASSMGGRADNEQFF. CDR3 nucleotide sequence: TGTGCCAGTAGTATGGGCGGGAGGGCTGACAATGAGCAGTTCTTC. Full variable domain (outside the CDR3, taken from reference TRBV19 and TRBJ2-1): DGGITQSPKYLFRKEGQNVTLSCEQNLNHDAMYWYRQDPGQGLRLIYYSQIVNDFQKGDIAEGYSVSREKKESFPLTVTSAQKNPTAFYLCASSMGGRADNEQFFGPGTRLTVL.

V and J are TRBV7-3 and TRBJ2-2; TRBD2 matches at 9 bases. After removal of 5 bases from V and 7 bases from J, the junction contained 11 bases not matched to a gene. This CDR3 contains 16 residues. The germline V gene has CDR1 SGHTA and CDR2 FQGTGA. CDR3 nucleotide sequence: TGTGCCAGCAGCCAACGTAGCGGGAGTTTGGGCGGGGAGCTGTTTTTT. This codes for CASSQRSGSLGGELFF.

This CDR3 reads CASSYPGHEQFF. The CDR3 nucleotides read TGTGCCAGCAGTTACCCAGGGCATGAGCAGTTCTTC. The chain employs TRBV6-5 and TRBJ2-1, with D tentatively TRBD1 (5 bases). Germline V gives CDR1 MNHEY, CDR2 SVGAGI. V lost 2 bases, J lost 8 bases, and 7 bases lay in between. The CDR3 length is 12 residues.

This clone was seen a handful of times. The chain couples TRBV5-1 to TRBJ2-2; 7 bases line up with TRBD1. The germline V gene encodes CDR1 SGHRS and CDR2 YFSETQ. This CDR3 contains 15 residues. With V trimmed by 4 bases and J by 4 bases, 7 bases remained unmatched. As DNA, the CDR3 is TGCGCCAGCAGCCGTGACAGGGTGGGCACCGGGGAGCTGTTTTTT. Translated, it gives CASSRDRVGTGELFF.

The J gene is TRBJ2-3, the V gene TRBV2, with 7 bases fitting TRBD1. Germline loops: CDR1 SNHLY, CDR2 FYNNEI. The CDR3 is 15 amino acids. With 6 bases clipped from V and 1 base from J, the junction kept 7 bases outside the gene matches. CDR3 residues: CASSPVGTGTDTQYF. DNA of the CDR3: TGTGCCAGCAGCCCCGTCGGGACAGGCACAGATACGCAGTATTTT.

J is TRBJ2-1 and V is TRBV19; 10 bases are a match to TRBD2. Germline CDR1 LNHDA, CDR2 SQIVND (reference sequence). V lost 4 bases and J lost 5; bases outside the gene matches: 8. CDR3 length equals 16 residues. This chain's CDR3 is CASSKQSGRGDNEQFF. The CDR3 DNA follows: TGTGCCAGTAGTAAACAGAGCGGGAGGGGTGACAATGAGCAGTTCTTC.

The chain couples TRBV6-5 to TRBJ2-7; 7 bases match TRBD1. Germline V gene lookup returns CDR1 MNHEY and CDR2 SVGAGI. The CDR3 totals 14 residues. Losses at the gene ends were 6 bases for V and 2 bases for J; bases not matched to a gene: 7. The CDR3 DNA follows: TGTGCCAGCAGGGTCCGGGACAGACCCTACGAGCAGTACGTC. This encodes CASRVRDRPYEQYV.

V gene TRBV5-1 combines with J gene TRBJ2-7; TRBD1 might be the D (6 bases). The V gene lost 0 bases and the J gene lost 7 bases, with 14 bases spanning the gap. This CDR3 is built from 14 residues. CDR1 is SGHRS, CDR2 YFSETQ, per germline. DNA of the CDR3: TGCGCCAGCAGCTTGGAGGGACAAGGGGGAGAGCAGTACTTC. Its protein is CASSLEGQGGEQYF.

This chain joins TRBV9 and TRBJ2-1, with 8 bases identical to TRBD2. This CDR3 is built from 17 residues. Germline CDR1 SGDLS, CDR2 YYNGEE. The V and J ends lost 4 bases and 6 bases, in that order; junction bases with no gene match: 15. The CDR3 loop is CASSTSAGTSLPNEQFF. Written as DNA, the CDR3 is TGTGCCAGCAGCACGAGCGCCGGGACTAGTCTCCCCAATGAGCAGTTCTTC.

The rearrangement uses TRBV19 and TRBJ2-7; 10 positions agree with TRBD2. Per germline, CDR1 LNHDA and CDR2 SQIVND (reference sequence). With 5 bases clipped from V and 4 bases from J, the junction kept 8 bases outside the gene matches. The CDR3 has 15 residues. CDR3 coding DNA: TGTGCCAGTAGTCCATGGACTAGCGGAATTTACGAGCAGTACTTC. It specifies CASSPWTSGIYEQYF. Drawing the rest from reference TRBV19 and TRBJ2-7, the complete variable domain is DGGITQSPKYLFRKEGQNVTLSCEQNLNHDAMYWYRQDPGQGLRLIYYSQIVNDFQKGDIAEGYSVSREKKESFPLTVTSAQKNPTAFYLCASSPWTSGIYEQYFGPGTRLTVT.

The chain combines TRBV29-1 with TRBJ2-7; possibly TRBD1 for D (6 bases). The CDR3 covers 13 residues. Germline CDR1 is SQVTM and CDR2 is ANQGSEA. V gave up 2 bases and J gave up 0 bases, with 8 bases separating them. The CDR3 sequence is CSVEQGSSYEQYV. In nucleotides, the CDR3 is TGCAGCGTTGAACAGGGGAGCTCCTACGAGCAGTACGTC.

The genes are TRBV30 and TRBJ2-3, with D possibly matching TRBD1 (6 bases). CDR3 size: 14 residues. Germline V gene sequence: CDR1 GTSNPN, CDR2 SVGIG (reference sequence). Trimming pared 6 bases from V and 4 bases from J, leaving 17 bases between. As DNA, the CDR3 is TGTGCCTGCCAGGGACACCGGTCCGCAGATACGCAGTATTTT. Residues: CACQGHRSADTQYF.

The CDR3 here is CASSPAGNEQFF. The CDR3 DNA is TGTGCCAGCTCACCCGCCGGCAATGAGCAGTTCTTC. The V and J genes are TRBV18 and TRBJ2-1; D not resolved. Trimming took 3 bases from V and 6 from J, leaving 6 bases between them. The germline V gene has CDR1 KGHSH and CDR2 LQKENI. The CDR3 sequence is 12 residues long. Variable domain in full (rest from reference TRBV18 and TRBJ2-1): NAGVMQNPRHLVRRRGQEARLRCSPMKGHSHVYWYRQLPEEGLKFMVYLQKENIIDESGMPKERFSAEFPKEGPSILRIQQVVRGDSAAYFCASSPAGNEQFFGPGTRLTVL.

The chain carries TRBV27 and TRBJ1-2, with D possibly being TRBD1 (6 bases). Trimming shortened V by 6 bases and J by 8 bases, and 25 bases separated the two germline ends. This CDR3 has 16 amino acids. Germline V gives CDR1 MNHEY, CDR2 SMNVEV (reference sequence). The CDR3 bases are TGTGCCAGCAGCCCAAGTATCACAGGGATCCAGGGGGGCTACACCTTC. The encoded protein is CASSPSITGIQGGYTF.

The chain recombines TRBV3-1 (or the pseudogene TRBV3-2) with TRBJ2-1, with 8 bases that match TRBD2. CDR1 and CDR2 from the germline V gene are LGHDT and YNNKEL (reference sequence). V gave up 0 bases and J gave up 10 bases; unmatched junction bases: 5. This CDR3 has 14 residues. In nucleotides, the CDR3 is TGTGCCAGCAGCCAAGATGCTAGCGGGCCAGAGCAGTTCTTC. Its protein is CASSQDASGPEQFF.

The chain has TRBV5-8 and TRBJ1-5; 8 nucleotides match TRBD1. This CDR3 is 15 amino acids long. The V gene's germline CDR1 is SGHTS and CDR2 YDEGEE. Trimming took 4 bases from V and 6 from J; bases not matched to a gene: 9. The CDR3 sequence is CASSLLTGASQPQHF. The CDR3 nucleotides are TGTGCCAGCAGCCTACTGACAGGGGCTTCTCAGCCCCAGCATTTT.

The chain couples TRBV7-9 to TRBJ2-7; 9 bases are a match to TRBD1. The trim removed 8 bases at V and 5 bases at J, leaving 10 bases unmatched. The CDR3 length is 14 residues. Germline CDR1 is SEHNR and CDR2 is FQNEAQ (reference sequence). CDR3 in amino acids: CASGYGQGTNEQYF. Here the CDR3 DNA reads TGTGCCAGCGGATACGGACAGGGGACAAACGAGCAGTACTTC.

In nucleotides, the CDR3 is TGTGCCAGCAGTTTCGGGAGCCAGCCAGATACGCAGTATTTT. Translated: CASSFGSQPDTQYF. The V and J genes are TRBV27 and TRBJ2-3, with a tentative D call TRBD2 (6 bases). The CDR3 runs to 14 residues. CDR1 MNHEY and CDR2 SMNVEV come from the germline V gene (reference sequence). V was trimmed by 3 bases and J by 4 bases, leaving 11 bases between them.

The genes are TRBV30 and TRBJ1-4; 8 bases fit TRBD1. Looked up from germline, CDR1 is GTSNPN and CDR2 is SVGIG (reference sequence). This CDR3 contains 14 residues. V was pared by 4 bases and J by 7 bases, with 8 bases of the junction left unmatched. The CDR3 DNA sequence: TGTGCCTGGACCCGGACAGGGCCCCCTGAAAAACTGTTTTTT. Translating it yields CAWTRTGPPEKLFF. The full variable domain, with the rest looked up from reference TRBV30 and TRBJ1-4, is SQTIHQWPATLVQPVGSPLSLECTVEGTSNPNLYWYRQAAGRGLQLLFYSVGIGQISSEVPQNLSASRPQDRQFILSSKKLLLSDSGFYLCAWTRTGPPEKLFFGSGTQLSVL.

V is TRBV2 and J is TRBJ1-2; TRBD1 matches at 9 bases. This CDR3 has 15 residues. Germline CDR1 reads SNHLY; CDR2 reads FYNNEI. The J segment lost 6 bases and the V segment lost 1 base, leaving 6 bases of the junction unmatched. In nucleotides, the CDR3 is TGTGCCAGCAGTGAAGACAGGGGGCAATGGAATGGCTACACCTTC. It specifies CASSEDRGQWNGYTF.

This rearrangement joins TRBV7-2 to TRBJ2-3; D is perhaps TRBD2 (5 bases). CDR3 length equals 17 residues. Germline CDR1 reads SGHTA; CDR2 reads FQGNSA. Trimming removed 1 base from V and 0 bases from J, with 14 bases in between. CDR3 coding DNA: TGTGCCAGCAGCTTAGGAGGAGAGGGCGGGAGCACAGATACGCAGTATTTT. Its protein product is CASSLGGEGGSTDTQYF. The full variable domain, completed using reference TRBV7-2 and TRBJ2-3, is GAGVSQSPSNKVTEKGKDVELRCDPISGHTALYWYRQSLGQGLEFLIYFQGNSAPDKSGLPSDRFSAERTGGSVSTLTIQRTQQEDSAVYLCASSLGGEGGSTDTQYFGPGTRLTVL.

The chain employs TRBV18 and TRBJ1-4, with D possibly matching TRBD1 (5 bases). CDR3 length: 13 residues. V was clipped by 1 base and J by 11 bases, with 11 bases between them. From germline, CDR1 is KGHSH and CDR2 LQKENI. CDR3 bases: TGTGCCAGCTCACCACTGACAGACTCCAAACTGTTTTTT. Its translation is CASSPLTDSKLFF.

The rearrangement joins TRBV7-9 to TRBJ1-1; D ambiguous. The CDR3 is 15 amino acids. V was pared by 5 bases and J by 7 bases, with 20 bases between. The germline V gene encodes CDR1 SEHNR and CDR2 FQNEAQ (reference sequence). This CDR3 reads CASSIHEAAAREAFF. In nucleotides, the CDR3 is TGTGCCAGCAGCATACACGAAGCGGCCGCCCGTGAAGCTTTCTTT.

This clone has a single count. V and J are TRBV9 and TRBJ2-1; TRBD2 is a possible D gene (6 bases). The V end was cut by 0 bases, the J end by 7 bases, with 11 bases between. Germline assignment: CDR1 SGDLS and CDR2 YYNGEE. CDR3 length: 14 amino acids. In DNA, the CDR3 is TGTGCCAGCAGCGTAGCTGGAGGGCTAAATGAGCAGTTCTTC. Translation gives CASSVAGGLNEQFF.

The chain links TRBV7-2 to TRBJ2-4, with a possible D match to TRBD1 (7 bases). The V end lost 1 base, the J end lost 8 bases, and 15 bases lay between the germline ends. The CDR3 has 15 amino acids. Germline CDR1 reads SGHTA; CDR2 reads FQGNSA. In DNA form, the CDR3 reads TGTGCCAGCAGCTTAGGTCAGGGGGAGGCGCACATTCAGTACTTC. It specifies CASSLGQGEAHIQYF.

The CDR3, as DNA: TGTGCCAGCAGTTACGGTCTAGCTTCCCCCCCCGAGCAGTACTTC. It translates to CASSYGLASPPEQYF. This rearrangement joins TRBV6-5 to TRBJ2-7; D may be TRBD2 (5 bases). CDR1 is MNHEY, CDR2 SVGAGI, per germline. V lost 2 bases and J lost 6, with 17 bases in between. The CDR3 is 15 residues long.

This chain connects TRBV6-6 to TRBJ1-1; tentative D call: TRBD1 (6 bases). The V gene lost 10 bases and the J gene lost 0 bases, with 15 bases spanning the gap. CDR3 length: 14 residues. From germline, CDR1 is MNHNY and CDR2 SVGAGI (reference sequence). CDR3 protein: CATSRTALNTEAFF. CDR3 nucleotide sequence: TGTGCCACCTCCCGGACAGCATTGAACACTGAAGCTTTCTTT.

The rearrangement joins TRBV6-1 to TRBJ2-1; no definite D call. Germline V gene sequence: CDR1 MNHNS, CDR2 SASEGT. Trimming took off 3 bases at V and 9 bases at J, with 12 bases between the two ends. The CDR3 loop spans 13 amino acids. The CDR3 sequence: CASSDRSPGEQFF. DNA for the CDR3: TGTGCCAGCAGTGACCGGTCCCCCGGTGAGCAGTTCTTC.

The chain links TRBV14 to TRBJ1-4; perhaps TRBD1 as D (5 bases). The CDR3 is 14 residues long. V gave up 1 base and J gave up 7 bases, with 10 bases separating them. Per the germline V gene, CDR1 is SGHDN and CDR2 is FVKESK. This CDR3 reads CASSQGGFGEKLFF. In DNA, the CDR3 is TGTGCCAGCAGCCAAGGGGGCTTTGGTGAAAAACTGTTTTTT.